This TCR beta chain was captured in a study of blood T cell repertoires in COVID-19 (dated by TCRdb to the early 2020s). Study-level background: Samples from collaborators originated in the United States, Italy and Spain and spanned both the acute and convalescent phases of COVID-19. The prospective study material was composed of cDNA or gDNA derived from T cells, B-cell-depleted T cells, or PBMCs. Sample metadata almost always included a de-identified subject ID, COVID-19 status, age in years and sex. The dataset comprised deeply sampled blood TCRbeta repertoires from subjects exposed to, actively infected with, or recovered from COVID-19. The samples were drawn from two sources: the first 160 participants of the ongoing ImmuneRACE study, and fewer than 1,500 subjects contributed by 6 global collaborators. The repertoires were released in a freely available public database intended as a resource for research on the immune response to SARS-CoV-2. HLA class I and class II types, where available, came from metadata supplied by the sample provider rather than from assay-based typing. Study-wide findings and limitations: The amount of clinical and demographic metadata varied by source and participant and was provided uncurated.

The germline V gene specifies SGHRS as CDR1 and YFSETQ as CDR2. The CDR3 numbers 13 residues from cysteine through phenylalanine. CDR3 DNA is the only sequence kept; it has 39 bases, read in frame from the first base. V is clipped by 2 bases and J by 5 bases, and the sequence between their germline boundaries is 10 bases long. Collaborating institutions collected whole blood in K2EDTA tubes following their own protocols. For TCRbeta analysis, collaborators shipped samples in one of three forms: frozen whole blood, isolated PBMCs, or DNA extracted from either of those sample types. In its sample, this clone was seen once. Its antigen has not been determined. Base qualities were left out, and no much larger clone turns up one base away. The immunoSEQ Assay, a bias-controlled multiplex PCR, was used to amplify TCRbeta CDR3 regions from genomic DNA. Per the source publication's procedure: Nucleated cell counts per sample were estimated from amplification of reference gene primers within the assay. Sequence reads were collapsed and filtered to measure the absolute abundance of every unique TCRbeta CDR3 rearrangement. Productive Simpson clonality was computed per sample as the square root of Simpson's diversity index over productive rearrangements. As stored in TCRdb, this immuneACCESS dataset retains in-frame rearrangements with V and J assigned. A fraction of the clones does not appear; measured against another copy, unresolved V genes explain less than half of the discrepancy, and the remainder lacks a known reason. That table gives V, J and clone size, and the DNA gave D and trimming. The sample table contains roughly 81,000 clones; only one count was recorded for around 82% of them. About 42% of the sample is held by the ten biggest clonotypes.

The sequenced sample was peripheral blood. The chain joins TRBV5-1 to TRBJ2-5, and TRBD2 may be the D gene, going by 5 matching bases. This sequence was found in a man of 80 years or more with active or convalescent COVID-19. The CDR3 amino acid sequence is: CASSFSRGETQYF. In nucleotide form, the sequence is TGCGCCAGCAGCTTTTCCCGCGGGGAGACCCAGTACTTC. The entire variable domain, with the stretches around the CDR3 drawn from the reference TRBV5-1 and TRBJ2-5 proteins, is KAGVTQTPRYLIKTRGQQVTLSCSPISGHRSVSWYQQTPGQGLQFLFEYFSETQRNKGNFPGRFSGRQFSNSRSEMNVSTLELGDSALYLCASSFSRGETQYFGPGTRLLVL.